This TCR beta chain was identified in a study of glioma-infiltrating T cells. Notes on the study in general: Tissue-blood divergence was below expectation in non-neoplastic patients, above in gliomas. Very few CDR3 sequences were shared between tissue and blood.

Note on this clonotype: Its antigen remains unidentified.

Using RNA template, CDR3s of TCR alpha and beta were amplified with iRepertoire arm-PCR. Tissue mRNA or PBMC total RNA, 100-400 ng, went into one-step reverse transcription and amplification. A single record per CDR3 protein comes from TCRdb applying MiXCR to the multiplex PCR reads. The data hold 170,000 or so distinct CDR3 sequences, with more than 35% observed a single time. Germline V CDR1 and CDR2: MDHEN, SYDVKM. V lost 7 bases and J lost 4, with 15 bases in between. The CDR3 contains 14 residues. The sample consisted of glioma tissue, nonneoplastic brain tissue, or PBMCs (not recorded which). The chain links TRBV28 to TRBJ2-3, with D perhaps TRBD1 (6 bases). This clonotype was obtained from a human donor with low-grade glioma or glioblastoma, undergoing nonglioma brain surgery, or in good health (not recorded which). This CDR3 is CASNDRFLADTQYF. The CDR3 DNA reads TGTGCCAGCAACGACAGGTTCCTGGCAGATACGCAGTATTTT.